This T cell receptor (beta chain) derives from a study of CD8 T cells in Susac syndrome. Study observations and caveats: It was acknowledged in the study that the number of individuals who were included in its TCR sequencing and HLA analysis was relatively small.

It was negative isolation that provided the CD8+ and CD4+ T cells, whereas TEMRA cells were enriched by FACS. RNA, at about 0.45 to 1 ug, was reverse transcribed with random hexamers. TCR beta CDR3 was amplified by immunoSEQ covering 54 Vbeta and 13 Jbeta. Each CDR3 protein gets one entry after TCRdb re-called the immunoSEQ multiplex PCR reads with MiXCR. Among 80,000 or so distinct CDR3 sequences listed, 94% were seen once. V shed 5 bases and J shed 5 bases, with 13 bases lying between them. CDR3 size: 14 residues. As for this clonotype: Antigen: not known.

Sequenced input: CD8+ T cells from PBMCs. This rearrangement joins TRBV12-3 or TRBV12-4 to TRBJ2-1; a possible D gene is TRBD2 (6 bases). This clonotype was obtained from a human donor with Susac syndrome. The CDR3 DNA is TGTGCCAGCAGTGCAGCGGGTTCCCACAATGAGCAGTTCTTC. Its protein product is CASSAAGSHNEQFF.